This T cell receptor beta chain was documented in a study of blood T cell repertoires in COVID-19. V was clipped by 0 bases and J by 5 bases; unmatched bases: 6. The CDR3 covers 16 residues. CDR1 is SGDLS, CDR2 YYNGEE, per germline. The table came from immunoSEQ multiplex PCR; TCRdb's copy has only in-frame clones and leaves some out. The table shows approximately 150,000 clones, with approximately 91% occurring only once. The clonotype was recovered from a man younger than 35 with COVID-19, enrolled during active disease. J is TRBJ2-2 and V is TRBV9, with TRBD2 identical over 8 bases. Sequences were obtained from peripheral blood. The CDR3 loop reads CASSVATSGLTGELFF. The DNA of the CDR3 is TGTGCCAGCAGCGTAGCTACTAGCGGCCTAACCGGGGAGCTGTTTTTT. Variable domain in full (rest from reference TRBV9 and TRBJ2-2): DSGVTQTPKHLITATGQRVTLRCSPRSGDLSVYWYQQSLDQGLQFLIQYYNGEERAKGNILERFSAQQFPDLHSELNLSSLELGDSALYFCASSVATSGLTGELFFGEGSRLTVL.